Here is one TCR beta chain with its context. Its antigen is not known. The assay used was immunoSEQ (version v3.0), run at survey level. Per sample, sequencing targeted roughly 35,000-55,000 T-cell genomes. Profiling relied on immunoSEQ multiplex PCR, and the TCRdb table lists in-frame clones only, not all of them. The data show about 28,000 clones, with over 80% seen just once and under 8% held by the top ten. Clinicians in the United States treated all participants with HIV. This CDR3 has 17 amino acids. V was shortened by 5 bases and J by 1 base, with 18 bases between the two germline ends. Germline CDR1 reads SEHNR; CDR2 reads FQNEAQ (reference sequence). This sample was included in a study of long-term antiretroviral therapy in people with HIV. Study observations and caveats: ART adherence, viral resistance and therapy changes were undocumented. It was observed that HIV repertoires exhibited narrower CDR3 length ranges than controls.

This receptor was obtained from a man younger than 30 with HIV. Here the sequenced sample was unsorted PBMCs, taken 0.4 years after starting antiretroviral therapy. This sequence joins TRBV7-9 and TRBJ2-1, with a possible D match to TRBD1 (6 bases). The CDR3 reads CASSSVEGVASYNEQFF. CDR3 nucleotides: TGTGCCAGCAGCAGCGTTGAGGGGGTGGCGTCCTACAATGAGCAGTTCTTC.